Each of the 31 T cell receptor beta chains below was sequenced from the same sample in a study of human T cells and chemical hapten exposure. Sample time point: patch test 3, about 24 weeks after DPC sensitization. The sample's treatment: therapeutic diphenylcyclopropenone sensitization with weekly scalp DPC. MiXCR, run by TCRdb on the RACE reads, gives a single entry per CDR3 protein. The sample carries just over 95,000 distinct CDR3 sequences, less than 35% recorded once. This specimen was whole blood, taken in connection with sensitization to the hapten diphenylcyclopropenone (DPC). The receptors were sampled from a middle-aged man with alopecia areata. Some clones in this sample may be carry-over from other donors' samples.

This chain uses TRBV20-1 with TRBJ2-1; 9 bases match TRBD2. The CDR3 is 18 amino acids. The germline V gene encodes CDR1 DFQATT and CDR2 SNEGSKA (reference sequence). The J segment lost 3 bases and the V segment lost 2 bases, leaving 14 bases of the junction unmatched. The CDR3 reads CSARSAIKREVIYNEQFF. The CDR3 coding sequence is TGCAGTGCTAGATCGGCAATAAAGCGGGAGGTTATCTACAATGAGCAGTTCTTC.

The CDR3 sequence is CASSQDSAGGGTQYF. The CDR3 DNA sequence: TGCGCCAGCAGCCAAGATTCCGCAGGGGGAGGGACCCAGTACTTC. The genes are TRBV4-1 and TRBJ2-5, with a tentative D call TRBD1 (7 bases). Germline lookup yields CDR1 MGHRA and CDR2 YSYEKL. The V end lost 0 bases, the J end lost 7 bases, and 15 bases lay between the germline ends. The length of the CDR3 is 15 residues.

The chain is built from TRBV7-2 and TRBJ2-1; 11 bases align to TRBD2. The length of the CDR3 is 18 residues. CDR1 is SGHTA and CDR2 is FQGNSA in the germline V gene. V lost 0 bases to trimming and J lost 2 bases; unmatched junction nucleotides: 6. The CDR3 bases are TGTGCCAGCAGCTTAGCGCTAACTAGCGGGAGAGCCTACAATGAGCAGTTCTTC. It encodes CASSLALTSGRAYNEQFF.

The V gene is TRBV29-1, the J gene TRBJ2-3, with D perhaps matching TRBD1 (6 bases). V lost 0 bases and J lost 5, with 9 bases in between. CDR3 length: 13 residues. The V gene's germline CDR1 is SQVTM and CDR2 ANQGSEA. The CDR3 loop reads CSVEEWDKDTQYF. DNA for the CDR3: TGCAGCGTTGAAGAATGGGACAAAGATACGCAGTATTTT.

This clonotype was seen a few times. The chain uses TRBV7-9 and TRBJ2-4, with 7 bases that match TRBD1. With V trimmed by 4 bases and J by 8 bases, 2 bases remained unmatched. Germline values: CDR1 SEHNR, CDR2 FQNEAQ (reference sequence). The CDR3 runs 12 residues. This CDR3 is CASSSQGDIQYF. For the CDR3, the DNA is TGTGCCAGCAGCTCCCAGGGGGACATTCAGTACTTC.

This clonotype was detected a few times. The chain joins TRBV3-1 to TRBJ2-6; possibly TRBD1 for D (7 bases). Germline V gene sequence: CDR1 LGHDT, CDR2 YNNKEL (reference sequence). The CDR3 covers 16 residues. Deletions cut 4 bases from V and 3 bases from J, with 13 bases between. CDR3 coding DNA: TGTGCCAGCAGCCGGAGGGGGCGGGGTGGGGCCAACGTCCTGACTTTC. Its translation is CASSRRGRGGANVLTF.

The chain has TRBV12-3 or TRBV12-4 and TRBJ2-3; the D is unclear. The CDR3 has 13 amino acids. V gave up 5 bases and J gave up 4 bases, with 10 bases separating them. CDR3 sequence reads: CASSPGVPDTQYF. The CDR3 DNA is TGTGCCAGCAGTCCCGGCGTCCCAGATACGCAGTATTTT.

The J gene is TRBJ2-1, the V gene TRBV4-1; 8 bases are a match to TRBD2. The V segment lost 2 bases and the J segment 5 bases; nucleotides outside the gene matches: 8. CDR1 and CDR2 from the germline V gene are MGHRA and YSYEKL. The CDR3 runs to 16 residues. This CDR3 reads CASSQLIAGTNNEQFF. In nucleotides, the CDR3 is TGCGCCAGCAGCCAATTGATAGCGGGAACCAACAATGAGCAGTTCTTC.

The rearrangement uses TRBV5-1 and TRBJ2-7, with D perhaps being TRBD1 or TRBD2 (5 bases each). Germline lookup yields CDR1 SGHRS and CDR2 YFSETQ. The CDR3 contains 15 residues. Trimming cost V 7 bases and J 5 bases, with 22 bases left between them. The chain's CDR3 is CASAFLIQGDNEQYF. The CDR3 nucleotides read TGCGCCAGCGCCTTCTTGATCCAGGGAGATAACGAGCAGTACTTC.

This chain joins TRBV12-3 or TRBV12-4 and TRBJ1-4, with D perhaps TRBD1 (5 bases). The CDR3 consists of 14 residues. The V end was cut by 6 bases, the J end by 0 bases, with 8 bases between. The CDR3 here is CASSIRATNEKLFF. The CDR3 DNA reads TGTGCCAGCAGCATCAGGGCAACTAATGAAAAACTGTTTTTT.

This chain joins TRBV4-1 and TRBJ2-7, with TRBD2 identical over 7 bases. J lost 4 bases, V lost 0 bases, and 9 bases had no gene match. Germline V gene lookup returns CDR1 MGHRA and CDR2 YSYEKL. The CDR3 contains 16 residues. DNA of the CDR3: TGCGCCAGCAGCCAAGATCGGGGCGGGAGCATATACGAGCAGTACTTC. It encodes CASSQDRGGSIYEQYF.

There are a few counts of this clonotype. The CDR3 sequence: CASSSERESDYEQYF. The CDR3 DNA reads TGTGCCAGCAGTTCCGAGCGGGAGTCGGACTACGAGCAGTACTTC. J is TRBJ2-7 and V is TRBV12-3 or TRBV12-4, with TRBD2 matching over 8 bases. V trimming: 4 bases; J trimming: 3 bases; junction bases outside the gene matches: 8. CDR3 length: 15 residues.

This clonotype was counted between two and nine times. The chain has TRBV27 and TRBJ2-7; a possible D gene is TRBD1 (6 bases). This CDR3 is 16 amino acids long. Germline V gene sequence: CDR1 MNHEY, CDR2 SMNVEV (reference sequence). The germline V and J ends were trimmed by 2 bases and 2 bases, with 16 bases remaining between them. This CDR3 is CASSLQIGQRPYEQYF. The CDR3 nucleotides read TGTGCCAGCAGTTTACAGATAGGACAGAGACCCTACGAGCAGTACTTC.

This chain links TRBV9 with TRBJ2-2; D is unresolved. V lost 0 bases and J lost 4, with 10 bases in between. The CDR3 spans 15 residues. Germline V gene sequence: CDR1 SGDLS, CDR2 YYNGEE. The CDR3 sequence: CASSVDQIITGELFF. CDR3 in DNA: TGTGCCAGCAGCGTAGATCAGATTATCACCGGGGAGCTGTTTTTT.

The chain has TRBV12-3 or TRBV12-4 and TRBJ1-2; TRBD1 matches at 9 bases. J was trimmed by 0 bases and V by 6 bases; bases with no gene match: 5. The CDR3 runs to 15 residues. The CDR3 sequence: CASRQGTGPNYGYTF. CDR3 DNA: TGTGCCAGCAGGCAAGGGACAGGGCCTAACTATGGCTACACCTTC.

This rearrangement joins TRBV6-2 or TRBV6-3 to TRBJ2-7, with 9 bases fitting TRBD1. V trimming: 5 bases; J trimming: 5 bases; junction bases outside the gene matches: 4. Germline V gene data show CDR1 as MNHEY and CDR2 as SVGEGT. This CDR3 contains 13 residues. CDR3 DNA: TGTGCCAGCAGTAAAACAGGGGGCAACGAGCAGTACTTC. It yields the protein CASSKTGGNEQYF.

The chain has TRBV6-2 or TRBV6-3 and TRBJ1-5; D unresolved. Germline V gene sequence: CDR1 MNHEY, CDR2 SVGEGT. V lost 6 bases and J lost 7, with 10 bases in between. The CDR3 runs 12 residues. The CDR3, as DNA: TGTGCCAGCAGAAGGGTACAACAGCCCCAGCATTTT. Its translation: CASRRVQQPQHF.

The chain links TRBV5-1 to TRBJ2-7, with D perhaps assigned TRBD1 or TRBD2 (5 bases each). The germline V gene has CDR1 SGHRS and CDR2 YFSETQ. This CDR3 is 15 amino acids long. V shed 0 bases and J shed 1 base, with 11 bases lying between them. CDR3 coding DNA: TGCGCCAGCAGCTTGGTGGGGACGGGATCCTACGAGCAGTACTTC. Its protein is CASSLVGTGSYEQYF.

The gene calls are TRBV15 and TRBJ1-5; D is unresolved. The CDR3 is 15 amino acids. Deletions cut 2 bases from V and 5 bases from J, with 13 bases between. CDR1 is LNHNV and CDR2 is YYDKDF in the germline V gene (reference sequence). The chain's CDR3 is CATSRYREADQPQHF. Written as DNA, the CDR3 is TGTGCCACCAGCAGATACCGGGAGGCAGATCAGCCCCAGCATTTT.

This clonotype came up once. The chain couples TRBV12-5 to TRBJ2-3; D not certain. CDR3 length: 16 residues. V was pared by 5 bases and J by 0 bases, with 15 bases between. Looked up from germline, CDR1 is LGHNT and CDR2 is FRNRAP. CDR3 sequence: CASGPGITTSTDTQYF. CDR3 nucleotides: TGTGCTAGTGGTCCTGGTATCACCACTAGCACAGATACGCAGTATTTT.

This clonotype was found a few times. The CDR3 nucleotides read TGTGCCAGCAGCTACCGGGACAGGCCCTACGAGCAGTACTTC. Encoded protein: CASSYRDRPYEQYF. V is TRBV13 and J is TRBJ2-7; TRBD1 matches 8 bases. J was trimmed by 2 bases and V by 4 bases; bases with no gene match: 4. Per the germline V gene, CDR1 is PRHDT and CDR2 is FYEKMQ (reference sequence). The CDR3 loop spans 14 amino acids. The entire variable domain, with the rest obtained from reference TRBV13 and TRBJ2-7, is as follows: AAGVIQSPRHLIKEKRETATLKCYPIPRHDTVYWYQQGPGQDPQFLISFYEKMQSDKGSIPDRFSAQQFSDYHSELNMSSLELGDSALYFCASSYRDRPYEQYFGPGTRLTVT.

This clonotype has a single count. V and J are TRBV6-6 and TRBJ1-1; possibly TRBD1 for D (6 bases). The CDR3 runs 15 residues. Germline values: CDR1 MNHNY, CDR2 SVGAGI (reference sequence). With 6 bases removed from V and 1 base from J, the gap between germline ends came to 15 bases. For the CDR3, the DNA is TGTGCCAGCAGCCCCTATGGACAGACGAACACTGAAGCTTTCTTT. Its protein product is CASSPYGQTNTEAFF.

This clonotype was observed a handful of times. The rearrangement links TRBV7-2 to TRBJ2-5, with 11 bases aligning to TRBD2. The V segment lost 4 bases and the J segment 1 base; nucleotides outside the gene matches: 8. CDR1 and CDR2 from the germline V gene are SGHTA and FQGNSA. The CDR3 length is 17 residues. CDR3 residues: CASSSPRTSGRQETQYF. The CDR3 DNA is TGTGCCAGCAGCTCCCCACGGACTAGCGGGCGCCAAGAGACCCAGTACTTC. The variable domain in full, completed from reference TRBV7-2 and TRBJ2-5, reads GAGVSQSPSNKVTEKGKDVELRCDPISGHTALYWYRQSLGQGLEFLIYFQGNSAPDKSGLPSDRFSAERTGGSVSTLTIQRTQQEDSAVYLCASSSPRTSGRQETQYFGPGTRLLVL.

The chain couples TRBV29-1 to TRBJ2-1, with no clear D. In germline, CDR1 is SQVTM, CDR2 ANQGSEA. CDR3 length: 10 residues. Trimming removed 5 bases at V and 5 bases at J, with 4 bases between. CDR3 sequence: CSVWDNEQFF. For the CDR3, the DNA is TGCAGCGTTTGGGACAATGAGCAGTTCTTC.

There are a few counts of this clonotype. The V call is TRBV3-1, the J call TRBJ2-4, with 9 positions matching TRBD2. From germline, CDR1 is LGHDT and CDR2 YNNKEL (reference sequence). The trim removed 3 bases at V and 14 bases at J, leaving 5 bases unmatched. This CDR3 is built from 12 residues. CDR3 loop: CASSHRLAAKYF. The CDR3 DNA reads as TGTGCCAGCAGCCATCGACTAGCGGCAAAGTACTTC.

This clonotype has just a few counts. V is TRBV12-3 or TRBV12-4 and J is TRBJ1-4; unclear D gene. The CDR3 runs 12 residues. V lost 5 bases and J lost 7, with 8 bases in between. The CDR3 DNA reads TGTGCCAGCAGTCTACCCTCTGAAAAACTGTTTTTT. It encodes CASSLPSEKLFF.

This clonotype was seen a few times. The chain recombines TRBV3-1 with TRBJ1-5, with TRBD1 matching over 8 bases. Trimming cost V 1 base and J 4 bases; bases outside gene matches: 6. Germline CDR1 is LGHDT and CDR2 is YNNKEL (reference sequence). The CDR3 consists of 16 residues. This CDR3 is CASSQAGTGRNQPQHF. The CDR3 DNA reads TGTGCCAGCAGCCAAGCCGGGACAGGAAGAAATCAGCCCCAGCATTTT. The complete variable domain, with remaining parts taken from reference TRBV3-1 and TRBJ1-5, reads DTAVSQTPKYLVTQMGNDKSIKCEQNLGHDTMYWYKQDSKKFLKIMFSYNNKELIINETVPNRFSPKSPDKAHLNLHINSLELGDSAVYFCASSQAGTGRNQPQHFGDGTRLSIL.

This chain joins TRBV12-3 or TRBV12-4 and TRBJ2-7; 8 bases agree with TRBD1. J lost 0 bases, V lost 7 bases, and 5 bases had no gene match. The CDR3 runs 14 residues. For the CDR3, the DNA is TGTGCCAGCACCAGACAGGGGCCCTCCTACGAGCAGTACTTC. Its translation: CASTRQGPSYEQYF.

The chain couples TRBV12-3 or TRBV12-4 to TRBJ1-1; perhaps TRBD1 as D (6 bases). The CDR3 runs to 12 residues. Deletions cut 5 bases from V and 11 bases from J, with 15 bases between. CDR3 in DNA: TGTGCCAGCAGTAGGCAGGGGTTGGGGGCTTTCTTT. Protein sequence: CASSRQGLGAFF.

This clonotype has more than one count but fewer than ten. The chain uses TRBV28 and TRBJ2-5; the D gene is possibly TRBD1 (5 bases). CDR3 length: 16 amino acids. Germline loops: CDR1 MDHEN, CDR2 SYDVKM. With 3 bases removed from V and 3 bases from J, the gap between germline ends came to 17 bases. CDR3 amino acids: CASSFGQWGQKETQYF. The DNA for the CDR3 is TGTGCCAGCAGTTTCGGGCAGTGGGGCCAAAAAGAGACCCAGTACTTC.

This clonotype showed up just a few times. This chain uses TRBV5-1 with TRBJ1-1, with a weak D call TRBD1 (5 bases). This CDR3 contains 16 residues. Germline lookup yields CDR1 SGHRS and CDR2 YFSETQ. The germline V and J ends were trimmed by 0 bases and 0 bases, with 12 bases remaining between them. The CDR3 bases are TGCGCCAGCAGCTTGGCCCTGGGGACGGTGAACACTGAAGCTTTCTTT. Translated, it gives CASSLALGTVNTEAFF. The full variable domain, in which reference TRBV5-1 and TRBJ1-1 provide the parts outside the CDR3, is KAGVTQTPRYLIKTRGQQVTLSCSPISGHRSVSWYQQTPGQGLQFLFEYFSETQRNKGNFPGRFSGRQFSNSRSEMNVSTLELGDSALYLCASSLALGTVNTEAFFGQGTRLTVV.